This TCR beta chain was sequenced for a study of cytomegalovirus exposure and HLA in healthy donors. Study-level background: In terms of ancestry, the Caucasian-associated cluster contained 81% of the approximately 400 genotyped donors.

The PCR was carried out with 60 Vbeta primers and 13 Jbeta primers. Using immunoSEQ multiplex PCR, the repertoire was profiled, and TCRdb retains in-frame clones only, with some absent. The sample has some 140,000 clones; 70% to 75% are singletons. Broader study findings: Researchers reportedly found TCR beta sequences accurately predicted most subjects' HLA-A and HLA-B alleles. The study flagged some 170 TCR beta chains as cytomegalovirus-associated. A later analysis showed HLA-associated TCR beta chains outstripping equally common others in clonal expansion.

This clone has ten or more counts. No antigen is known for it. Germline-derived CDR1 and CDR2 are SGHRS and YFSETQ. The CDR3 has 15 residues. Losses at the gene ends were 3 bases for V and 2 bases for J; bases not matched to a gene: 2. Source material: PBMCs. This sequence originates from a woman between 35 and 50 years old in good health and CMV-seronegative. The chain joins TRBV5-1 to TRBJ2-1, with 10 bases lining up with TRBD1. The DNA of the CDR3 is TGCGCCAGCAGCTCCGGACAGGGGGCCTACAATGAGCAGTTCTTC. The encoded protein is CASSSGQGAYNEQFF.